This TCR beta chain is from a study of blood T cell repertoires in COVID-19. This CDR3 comprises 17 residues. The germline V gene encodes CDR1 MNHEY and CDR2 SVGEGT. V was cut by 0 bases and J by 4 bases, with 15 bases left in between. In the source study's methods: Estimation of nucleated cell counts was performed using reference gene primer amplification. TCRdb's table, derived via immunoSEQ multiplex PCR, lists solely in-frame clones and lacks some. The V and J calls and clone size come from that table; D and trimming were worked out from the DNA. The top ten hold around 8.4% of the sample, which has some 170,000 clones, approximately 83% seen once.

Sequencing was carried out using peripheral blood. This rearrangement joins TRBV6-2 or TRBV6-3 to TRBJ2-2; D perhaps matches TRBD1 (7 bases). This clonotype was sampled from an elderly woman with active or convalescent COVID-19. CDR3 sequence reads: CASSYSPGGQPTGELFF. The DNA of the CDR3 is TGTGCCAGCAGTTACTCCCCCGGGGGACAGCCCACCGGGGAGCTGTTTTTT.